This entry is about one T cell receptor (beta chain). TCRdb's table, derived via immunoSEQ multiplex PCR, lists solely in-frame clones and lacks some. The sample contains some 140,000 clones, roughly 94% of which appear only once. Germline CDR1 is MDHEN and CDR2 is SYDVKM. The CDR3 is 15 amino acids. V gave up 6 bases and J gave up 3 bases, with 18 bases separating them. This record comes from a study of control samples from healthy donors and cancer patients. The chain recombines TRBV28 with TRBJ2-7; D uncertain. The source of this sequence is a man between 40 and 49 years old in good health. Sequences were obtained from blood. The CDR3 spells CASSTPGGGSYEQYF. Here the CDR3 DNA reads TGTGCCAGCAGCACCCCGGGTGGTGGAAGCTACGAGCAGTACTTC.